These 30 T cell receptor beta chains were all obtained from the same sample, sequenced in a study of T-cell reconstitution after alpha-beta-depleted transplantation in children. A library of TCRbeta sequences, prepared with unique molecular identifiers, was generated. TCRdb re-called the PCR reads with MiXCR, one entry per CDR3 protein. The sample yields nearly 250,000 distinct CDR3 sequences, around 7.5% seen once. The sequences come from PBMCs, mostly from graft donor cells, collected 180 days after TCRalphabeta/CD19-depleted stem cell transplant. These receptor sequences come from a male patient aged 10-17 years who had a stem cell transplant for acute lymphoblastic leukemia, so the T cells may come from the graft donor.

This clonotype was recorded at least ten times. This chain connects TRBV7-6 to TRBJ2-5; the D gene is possibly TRBD1 (6 bases). CDR3 length equals 14 residues. Trimming took 3 bases from V and 5 from J, leaving 13 bases between them. Per germline, CDR1 SGHVS and CDR2 FNYEAQ. This CDR3 reads CASSFPGDHETQYF. The CDR3 nucleotides are TGTGCCAGCAGCTTCCCAGGGGATCATGAGACCCAGTACTTC. Using reference TRBV7-6 and TRBJ2-5 for the parts outside the CDR3, the full variable domain is GAGVSQSPRYKVTKRGQDVALRCDPISGHVSLYWYRQALGQGPEFLTYFNYEAQQDKSGLPNDRFSAERPEGSISTLTIQRTEQRDSAMYRCASSFPGDHETQYFGPGTRLLVL.

This clonotype has ten or more counts. The chain uses TRBV5-6 and TRBJ2-2, with D tentatively TRBD1 (5 bases). Looked up from germline, CDR1 is SGHDT and CDR2 is YYEEEE. V lost 2 bases to trimming and J lost 3 bases, with 11 bases between them. The CDR3 runs to 15 residues. The CDR3 sequence is CASSFGAAYTGELFF. The DNA of the CDR3 is TGTGCCAGCAGCTTTGGGGCAGCCTACACCGGGGAGCTGTTTTTT.

Comments on this clonotype: A much larger clone is a single base away; this may be a read error. The chain combines TRBV2 with TRBJ1-1, with a tentative D call TRBD1 (6 bases). V was pared by 7 bases and J by 6 bases, with 12 bases between. CDR3 length equals 12 residues. Germline CDR1 and CDR2: SNHLY and FYNNEI. The DNA for the CDR3 is TGTGCCAGCATCCGGTGGGGGCCTGAAGCTTTCTTT. Translating it yields CASIRWGPEAFF.

This clonotype was detected many times. The chain combines TRBV28 with TRBJ1-5; TRBD1 aligns across 8 bases. The germline V gene has CDR1 MDHEN and CDR2 SYDVKM. The CDR3 is 16 residues long. The V gene end was trimmed by 8 bases and the J gene end by 5 bases; junction bases not matched to a gene: 14. CDR3 sequence reads: CASGIRGQVVDQPQHF. The CDR3 region has the DNA TGTGCCAGCGGCATTCGGGGACAGGTGGTGGATCAGCCCCAGCATTTT.

This clonotype was seen repeatedly, ten times or more. The V and J genes are TRBV20-1 and TRBJ1-1; D unclear. Germline loops: CDR1 DFQATT, CDR2 SNEGSKA (reference sequence). There are 13 residues in the CDR3. The ends were cut back, 2 bases at V and 3 bases at J, with 10 bases in the middle. CDR3 in DNA: TGCAGTGCTAGAACAGTCCTTTACACTGAAGCTTTCTTT. Residues: CSARTVLYTEAFF.

The chain recombines TRBV19 with TRBJ2-7, with 7 bases matching TRBD2. CDR3 length: 13 residues. Per germline, CDR1 LNHDA and CDR2 SQIVND (reference sequence). Trimming at V came to 3 bases and at J to 2 bases, leaving 1 base not matched to a gene. CDR3 region: CASSIGGTYEQYF. The CDR3 DNA sequence: TGTGCCAGTAGTATCGGGGGGACCTACGAGCAGTACTTC.

This clonotype was recorded at least ten times. The chain employs TRBV5-5 and TRBJ2-2; 8 bases align to TRBD1. This CDR3 contains 15 residues. The junction had 6 bases not matched to a gene; V was cut back by 4 bases and J by 4 bases. CDR1 is SGHKS, CDR2 YYEKEE, per germline (reference sequence). CDR3 nucleotides: TGTGCCAGCAGCCGACAGGGGCGAGGCACCGGGGAGCTGTTTTTT. Encoded protein: CASSRQGRGTGELFF.

This clonotype was counted ten times or more. The genes are TRBV18 and TRBJ2-3, with D possibly being TRBD1 (5 bases). The CDR3 covers 15 residues. CDR1 KGHSH and CDR2 LQKENI come from the germline V gene. The V gene lost 3 bases and the J gene lost 0 bases, with 10 bases spanning the gap. DNA for the CDR3: TGTGCCAGCTCACCGGCAGGGCTTAGCACAGATACGCAGTATTTT. It translates to CASSPAGLSTDTQYF. Combining the CDR3 with reference TRBV18 and TRBJ2-3 gives the whole variable domain NAGVMQNPRHLVRRRGQEARLRCSPMKGHSHVYWYRQLPEEGLKFMVYLQKENIIDESGMPKERFSAEFPKEGPSILRIQQVVRGDSAAYFCASSPAGLSTDTQYFGPGTRLTVL.

There are many counts of this clonotype. This chain connects TRBV20-1 to TRBJ2-1; D perhaps matches TRBD1 (6 bases). This CDR3 is 15 amino acids long. V dropped 2 bases and J dropped 5 bases, with 16 bases sitting between them. Germline CDR1 reads DFQATT; CDR2 reads SNEGSKA (reference sequence). CDR3 in amino acids: CSARTAWGRNNEQFF. CDR3 coding DNA: TGCAGTGCTAGAACGGCGTGGGGGCGTAACAATGAGCAGTTCTTC.

There are many counts of this clonotype. The V gene is TRBV5-6, the J gene TRBJ2-3; the D gene is possibly TRBD1 (5 bases). The germline V and J ends were trimmed by 0 bases and 0 bases, with 11 bases remaining between them. CDR3 length equals 16 residues. From germline, CDR1 is SGHDT and CDR2 YYEEEE. DNA of the CDR3: TGTGCCAGCAGCTTGGCCGTCAGGGATAGCACAGATACGCAGTATTTT. Translation gives CASSLAVRDSTDTQYF.

This clonotype has just one count. A much bigger clone sits one base away, suggesting this may be a read error. The chain has TRBV5-1 and TRBJ1-1; 12 nucleotides line up with TRBD1. The CDR3 is 17 amino acids. Germline V lookup: CDR1 SGHRS, CDR2 YFSETQ. Unmatched junction bases numbered 7, after V lost 0 bases and J lost 4 bases. Here the CDR3 reads CASSLVGTGGEGTEAFF. The CDR3 DNA sequence: TGCGCCAGCAGCTTGGTCGGGACAGGGGGCGAGGGCACTGAAGCTTTCTTT. The entire variable domain, with the rest obtained from reference TRBV5-1 and TRBJ1-1, is as follows: KAGVTQTPRYLIKTRGQQVTLSCSPISGHRSVSWYQQTPGQGLQFLFEYFSETQRNKGNFPGRFSGRQFSNSRSEMNVSTLELGDSALYLCASSLVGTGGEGTEAFFGQGTRLTVV.

This clonotype was picked up many times. V usage is TRBV20-1 and J usage is TRBJ2-5; D is possibly TRBD2 (5 bases). Germline loops: CDR1 DFQATT, CDR2 SNEGSKA (reference sequence). V lost 3 bases to trimming and J lost 3 bases, with 17 bases between them. The CDR3 extends over 15 amino acids. CDR3 coding DNA: TGCAGTGCTAGTAGCGCGGCAGGCAACAAAGAGACCCAGTACTTC. Protein sequence: CSASSAAGNKETQYF.

This clonotype came up many times. V gene TRBV5-1 combines with J gene TRBJ1-1; no reliable D call. Trimming shortened V by 5 bases and J by 0 bases, and 8 bases separated the two germline ends. The CDR3 loop spans 13 amino acids. Germline V gene sequence: CDR1 SGHRS, CDR2 YFSETQ. DNA for the CDR3: TGCGCCAGCAGGAGCGGGATGAACACTGAAGCTTTCTTT. Translated: CASRSGMNTEAFF.

This clonotype was found many times. The rearrangement joins TRBV6-5 to TRBJ2-4, with D perhaps TRBD1 (6 bases). CDR3 length: 15 residues. V dropped 6 bases and J dropped 6 bases, with 18 bases sitting between them. CDR1 MNHEY and CDR2 SVGAGI come from the germline V gene. The CDR3 nucleotides are TGTGCCAGCAGCCCGATTGACAGGTTTGGAAACATTCAGTACTTC. Protein: CASSPIDRFGNIQYF.

In this sample, this clonotype turned up many times. The chain recombines TRBV9 with TRBJ2-3; 10 bases match TRBD2. J gave up 5 bases and V 1 base, and 10 bases lay outside the gene matches. The germline CDR1 and CDR2 sequences are SGDLS and YYNGEE. The CDR3 contains 17 residues. Here the CDR3 reads CASSVNHLAGEVDTQYF. The CDR3 DNA is TGTGCCAGCAGCGTAAACCATCTAGCGGGAGAGGTAGATACGCAGTATTTT.

This clonotype was detected ten times or more. This rearrangement joins TRBV20-1 to TRBJ2-7, with D tentatively TRBD2 (6 bases). Trimming left V 6 bases short and J 0 bases short, with 9 bases between. The CDR3 consists of 12 residues. Germline assignment: CDR1 DFQATT and CDR2 SNEGSKA (reference sequence). DNA of the CDR3: TGCAGTGCGGCCGGGAGCTCCTACGAGCAGTACTTC. It yields the protein CSAAGSSYEQYF.

In this sample, this clonotype turned up many times. This sequence joins TRBV5-1 and TRBJ2-2, with D perhaps being TRBD1 or TRBD2 (5 bases each). This CDR3 region has 18 residues. The germline V gene has CDR1 SGHRS and CDR2 YFSETQ. Trimming took off 4 bases at V and 0 bases at J, with 19 bases between the two ends. DNA of the CDR3: TGCGCCAGCAGCCCCAGGGTAGCGTCCCGTGCGAACACCGGGGAGCTGTTTTTT. Translated: CASSPRVASRANTGELFF. The whole variable domain, filled in from reference TRBV5-1 and TRBJ2-2, reads KAGVTQTPRYLIKTRGQQVTLSCSPISGHRSVSWYQQTPGQGLQFLFEYFSETQRNKGNFPGRFSGRQFSNSRSEMNVSTLELGDSALYLCASSPRVASRANTGELFFGEGSRLTVL.

In this sample, this clonotype turned up many times. The rearrangement uses TRBV5-8 and TRBJ2-3; 10 bases align to TRBD1. This CDR3 has 14 amino acids. V trimming: 5 bases; J trimming: 5 bases; junction bases outside the gene matches: 5. Germline CDR1 SGHTS, CDR2 YDEGEE. The CDR3 loop is CASSAGDRGDTQYF. The CDR3 bases are TGTGCCAGCAGTGCCGGGGACAGGGGAGATACGCAGTATTTT.

At least ten counts were recorded for this clonotype. The J gene is TRBJ2-3, the V gene TRBV2, with 12 bases lining up with TRBD2. This CDR3 comprises 15 residues. Germline V gene lookup returns CDR1 SNHLY and CDR2 FYNNEI. V dropped 8 bases and J dropped 7; count of bases not matched to a gene: 10. In DNA, the CDR3 is TGTGCCAGCCTACGGACTAGCGGGATTTCGAATACGCAGTATTTT. Translated: CASLRTSGISNTQYF.

Only a few counts were recorded for this clonotype. The chain uses TRBV19 and TRBJ1-1; D ambiguous. Germline V lookup: CDR1 LNHDA, CDR2 SQIVND (reference sequence). The CDR3 totals 13 residues. Deletions cut 6 bases from V and 10 bases from J, with 18 bases between. The CDR3 region is CASSTDTRRGAFF. CDR3 DNA sequence: TGTGCCAGTAGCACTGACACTCGCCGAGGAGCTTTCTTT. The full variable domain, rest sourced from reference TRBV19 and TRBJ1-1, is DGGITQSPKYLFRKEGQNVTLSCEQNLNHDAMYWYRQDPGQGLRLIYYSQIVNDFQKGDIAEGYSVSREKKESFPLTVTSAQKNPTAFYLCASSTDTRRGAFFGQGTRLTVV.

At least ten counts were recorded for this clonotype. The chain's CDR3 is CASSPSEAGGQDEQYF. The CDR3 DNA sequence: TGTGCCAGCAGCCCCTCTGAAGCGGGGGGGCAGGACGAGCAGTACTTC. The chain recombines TRBV9 with TRBJ2-7; 10 bases match TRBD2. Germline CDR1 SGDLS, CDR2 YYNGEE. The CDR3 totals 16 residues. V shed 4 bases, J shed 5 bases, and the junction held 12 bases outside the gene matches.

This clonotype was found many times. The genes are TRBV12-3 or TRBV12-4 and TRBJ2-3; D uncertain. The V end was cut by 4 bases, the J end by 1 base, with 18 bases between. There are 17 residues in the CDR3. The CDR3 DNA follows: TGTGCCAGCAGTTCCCATAGGACCTACCCCGGCACAGATACGCAGTATTTT. Translated, it gives CASSSHRTYPGTDTQYF.

This clonotype was observed at least ten times. The chain carries TRBV9 and TRBJ2-2; TRBD2 aligns across 9 bases. V lost 5 bases to trimming and J lost 2 bases; unmatched junction nucleotides: 1. Germline values: CDR1 SGDLS, CDR2 YYNGEE. The CDR3 is 14 residues long. The CDR3 region has the DNA TGTGCCAGCAGGACTAGCGGTAACACCGGGGAGCTGTTTTTT. Translated, it gives CASRTSGNTGELFF. The variable domain in full, completed from reference TRBV9 and TRBJ2-2, reads DSGVTQTPKHLITATGQRVTLRCSPRSGDLSVYWYQQSLDQGLQFLIQYYNGEERAKGNILERFSAQQFPDLHSELNLSSLELGDSALYFCASRTSGNTGELFFGEGSRLTVL.

This clonotype was observed many times. The V and J genes are TRBV4-2 and TRBJ1-2; D not resolved. Germline CDR1 and CDR2: LGHNA and YNFKEQ. This CDR3 has 14 residues. Trimming removed 1 base from V and 2 bases from J, with 8 bases in between. CDR3 in DNA: TGTGCCAGCAGCCAAGGCGGGGAGAACTATGGCTACACCTTC. Its protein product is CASSQGGENYGYTF.

The chain has TRBV5-4 and TRBJ1-1, with 8 bases lining up with TRBD1. The CDR3 has 16 amino acids. V lost 6 bases to trimming and J lost 4 bases; unmatched junction nucleotides: 14. The germline V gene encodes CDR1 SGHNT and CDR2 YYREEE (reference sequence). The CDR3 DNA follows: TGTGCCAGCACCTCTACAGGGGGTAGAAGAGGCACTGAAGCTTTCTTT. Translated, it gives CASTSTGGRRGTEAFF.

The sample holds many counts of this clonotype. V is TRBV20-1 and J is TRBJ2-7; tentatively, D is TRBD1 or TRBD2 (5 bases each). Per the germline V gene, CDR1 is DFQATT and CDR2 is SNEGSKA (reference sequence). The CDR3 runs 11 residues. V was pared by 3 bases and J by 3 bases, with 6 bases between. CDR3 region: CSASGGYEQYF. CDR3 in DNA: TGCAGTGCTAGTGGGGGCTACGAGCAGTACTTC.

This clonotype was seen at least ten times. J is TRBJ2-7 and V is TRBV18; TRBD1 might be the D (7 bases). The CDR3 totals 13 residues. Germline CDR1 and CDR2: KGHSH and LQKENI. With 3 bases removed from V and 4 bases from J, the gap between germline ends came to 10 bases. In nucleotides, the CDR3 is TGTGCCAGCTCACCGGCAGGGGGGTACGAGCAGTACTTC. It is translated as CASSPAGGYEQYF. The variable domain in full, completed from reference TRBV18 and TRBJ2-7, reads NAGVMQNPRHLVRRRGQEARLRCSPMKGHSHVYWYRQLPEEGLKFMVYLQKENIIDESGMPKERFSAEFPKEGPSILRIQQVVRGDSAAYFCASSPAGGYEQYFGPGTRLTVT.

In this sample, this clonotype turned up many times. This chain joins TRBV10-3 and TRBJ1-2; 7 positions agree with TRBD1. This CDR3 has 14 residues. Germline V gene sequence: CDR1 ENHRY, CDR2 SYGVKD. Trimming at V came to 1 base and at J to 4 bases, leaving 3 bases not matched to a gene. CDR3 DNA: TGTGCCATCAGTGAGTTGAACAGGGGCTATGGCTACACCTTC. Protein product: CAISELNRGYGYTF.

This clonotype has a count of ten or more. One end of the junction varies from germline; a read error may be responsible. The chain joins TRBV2 to TRBJ2-3; TRBD2 matches 8 bases. Germline values: CDR1 SNHLY, CDR2 FYNNEI. This CDR3 comprises 15 residues. Written as DNA, the CDR3 is TGTGCCAGCAATGAAGTGACTAGCGCGTTCGATACGCAGTATTTT. This translates into CASNEVTSAFDTQYF.

This clonotype was recorded at least ten times. The chain is built from TRBV28 and TRBJ1-3; weak D call: TRBD1 (6 bases). The CDR3 is 14 residues long. Germline CDR1 reads MDHEN; CDR2 reads SYDVKM. Trimming took 5 bases from V and 3 from J, leaving 11 bases between them. This CDR3 is CASSPNRVGNTIYF. The CDR3 bases are TGTGCCAGCAGTCCCAACAGGGTTGGAAACACCATATATTTT.